Presented here are 17 T cell receptor beta chains from one specimen sequenced in a study of blood T cell repertoires in COVID-19 (TCRdb year 2020). Library generation was performed with the immunoSEQ multiplex PCR assay. Here the immuneACCESS table is served through TCRdb, limited to in-frame sequences with V and J called. Missing clones are a known gap in these copies; in checked studies unresolved V genes cover under half, and the rest lacks a known reason. This sample gives a few hundred thousand clones in total; less than 85% of them show up just once. Of the sample, 3.5% to 4% is held by the ten largest clones. The sequenced sample consisted of peripheral blood. These receptors were collected from a young woman with acute or convalescent COVID-19.

This clone was seen only once. CDR3 DNA: TGTGCCAGCAGCCAAATGGACAGGAACACTGAAGCTTTCTTT. Translation gives CASSQMDRNTEAFF. This chain connects TRBV3-1 (or the pseudogene TRBV3-2) to TRBJ1-1; a weak D match, TRBD1 (6 bases). The germline V gene has CDR1 LGHDT and CDR2 YNNKEL (reference sequence). Trimming pared 2 bases from V and 1 base from J, leaving 8 bases between. This CDR3 is 14 amino acids long.

For this clone: Compared with germline, one end of the junction differs, possibly owing to a read error. The V gene is TRBV2, the J gene TRBJ2-3; 9 positions match TRBD2. CDR1 SNHLY and CDR2 FYNNEI come from the germline V gene. The CDR3 is 13 residues long. CDR3 DNA: TGTGCCAGCAGTGTAACCAAACTAGCGGGTTTCTGGTTT. Its translation is CASSVTKLAGFWF.

The chain links TRBV5-4 to TRBJ1-2; 12 bases are shared with TRBD1. This CDR3 contains 14 residues. The V gene's germline CDR1 is SGHNT and CDR2 YYREEE (reference sequence). With 4 bases clipped from V and 7 bases from J, the junction kept 5 bases outside the gene matches. In DNA form, the CDR3 reads TGTGCCAGCAGCGAGGGACAGGGGGCTTCTGGCTACACCTTC. It yields the protein CASSEGQGASGYTF.

This clone was observed once. The chain links TRBV7-2 to TRBJ2-1; 8 bases are a match to TRBD2. This CDR3 region has 17 residues. V lost 3 bases to trimming and J lost 7 bases; unmatched junction nucleotides: 14. Germline V lookup: CDR1 SGHTA, CDR2 FQGNSA. CDR3 in amino acids: CASSLGIAGPRGNEQFF. The CDR3 DNA sequence: TGTGCCAGCAGCTTGGGGATAGCGGGACCTCGGGGTAATGAGCAGTTCTTC.

This chain uses TRBV2 with TRBJ2-3, with TRBD2 identical over 7 bases. The CDR3 length is 14 residues. The V and J ends lost 7 bases and 2 bases, in that order; junction bases with no gene match: 6. Germline V lookup: CDR1 SNHLY, CDR2 FYNNEI. The CDR3 DNA follows: TGTGCCAGCACCGGGAGGACCAACACAGATACGCAGTATTTT. This codes for CASTGRTNTDTQYF.

The chain combines TRBV7-9 with TRBJ1-4; D is ambiguous. V lost 2 bases to trimming and J lost 8 bases, with 15 bases between them. Germline assignment: CDR1 SEHNR and CDR2 FQNEAQ (reference sequence). The CDR3 is 15 residues long. The CDR3 is CASSLSPKASEKLFF. The CDR3 DNA reads as TGTGCCAGCAGCTTAAGTCCGAAAGCTTCGGAAAAACTGTTTTTT.

V is TRBV9 and J is TRBJ2-5; D is perhaps TRBD2 (6 bases). V was trimmed by 1 base and J by 4 bases, leaving 17 bases between them. The CDR3 runs to 16 residues. Germline assignment: CDR1 SGDLS and CDR2 YYNGEE. CDR3 bases: TGTGCCAGCAGCGTATCAGTCGCAGGAGGGATAGAGACCCAGTACTTC. It encodes CASSVSVAGGIETQYF.

The chain couples TRBV3-1 (or the pseudogene TRBV3-2) to TRBJ2-5, with 7 bases lining up with TRBD1. V shed 4 bases and J 5 bases; nucleotides not matched to a gene: 7. The length of the CDR3 is 14 residues. The V gene's germline CDR1 is LGHDT and CDR2 YNNKEL (reference sequence). CDR3 coding DNA: TGTGCCAGCAGCCCAGGGGGAAGGGGGGAGACCCAGTACTTC. This sequence encodes CASSPGGRGETQYF.

The chain carries TRBV30 and TRBJ2-2, with 11 bases matching TRBD1. Germline V gene sequence: CDR1 GTSNPN, CDR2 SVGIG (reference sequence). Germline trimming cut 4 bases from V and 4 bases from J; bases unmatched to any gene: 11. The CDR3 spans 17 residues. CDR3 nucleotide sequence: TGTGCCTGGATGGGGACAGGGGGTTCGGTCCTCACCGGGGAGCTGTTTTTT. Protein sequence: CAWMGTGGSVLTGELFF.

The chain employs TRBV3-1 (or the pseudogene TRBV3-2) and TRBJ1-4, with TRBD1 matching 8 bases. The CDR3 runs 14 residues. Germline V gene lookup returns CDR1 LGHDT and CDR2 YNNKEL (reference sequence). V shed 7 bases, J shed 7 bases, and the junction held 8 bases outside the gene matches. The CDR3 loop is CASTSHRGFEKLFF. DNA for the CDR3: TGTGCCAGCACGTCACACAGGGGGTTTGAAAAACTGTTTTTT.

The chain has TRBV2 and TRBJ1-1; no clear D. The CDR3 runs 13 residues. The germline V gene encodes CDR1 SNHLY and CDR2 FYNNEI. Trimming removed 10 bases from V and 1 base from J, with 13 bases in between. CDR3 sequence: CATRSSGNTEAFF. The CDR3 region has the DNA TGTGCCACCCGCAGCTCGGGGAACACTGAAGCTTTCTTT. Filled out from reference TRBV2 and TRBJ1-1, the complete variable domain reads EPEVTQTPSHQVTQMGQEVILRCVPISNHLYFYWYRQILGQKVEFLVSFYNNEISEKSEIFDDQFSVERPDGSNFTLKIRSTKLEDSAMYFCATRSSGNTEAFFGQGTRLTVV.

This chain uses TRBV7-2 with TRBJ2-1, with 10 bases that match TRBD2. The CDR3 has 15 residues. Germline V lookup: CDR1 SGHTA, CDR2 FQGNSA. J lost 6 bases, V lost 5 bases, and 7 bases had no gene match. CDR3 in amino acids: CASSPSGGGFNEQFF. The CDR3, as DNA: TGTGCCAGCAGCCCCAGCGGGGGGGGCTTCAATGAGCAGTTCTTC.

CDR3 coding DNA: TGTGCCAGCAGTGGTCGAAGGAGCTCCTACAATGAGCAGTTCTTC. It codes for CASSGRRSSYNEQFF. This chain joins TRBV2 and TRBJ2-1; D remains ambiguous. Between the trimmed V and J ends, which lost 4 bases and 0 bases, there was a span of 10 bases. The CDR3 is 15 amino acids. Germline V gene data show CDR1 as SNHLY and CDR2 as FYNNEI. Supplemented by reference TRBV2 and TRBJ2-1, the full variable domain reads EPEVTQTPSHQVTQMGQEVILRCVPISNHLYFYWYRQILGQKVEFLVSFYNNEISEKSEIFDDQFSVERPDGSNFTLKIRSTKLEDSAMYFCASSGRRSSYNEQFFGPGTRLTVL.

This rearrangement joins TRBV5-1 to TRBJ1-6; tentative D call: TRBD1 (6 bases). CDR1 is SGHRS, CDR2 YFSETQ, per germline. V lost 0 bases and J lost 9, with 13 bases in between. The CDR3 spans 15 residues. CDR3 amino acids: CASSLEQGRGSPLHF. The CDR3 DNA follows: TGCGCCAGCAGCTTGGAACAGGGAAGGGGTTCACCCCTCCACTTT.

The CDR3 nucleotides are TGCGCCAGCAGCTTGGAGGGTGGCCTACTAGACTATGGCTACACCTTC. Its protein product is CASSLEGGLLDYGYTF. The V gene is TRBV5-1, the J gene TRBJ1-2; D gene uncertain. With 0 bases removed from V and 3 bases from J, the gap between germline ends came to 15 bases. The CDR3 sequence is 16 residues long. Per the germline V gene, CDR1 is SGHRS and CDR2 is YFSETQ.

The rearrangement uses TRBV6-6 and TRBJ1-5; D is ambiguous. The CDR3 has 13 amino acids. The V end lost 5 bases, the J end lost 5 bases, and 10 bases lay between the germline ends. Germline lookup yields CDR1 MNHNY and CDR2 SVGAGI (reference sequence). This chain's CDR3 is CASSPTPYQPQHF. CDR3 bases: TGTGCCAGCAGTCCGACACCCTATCAGCCCCAGCATTTT.

Points on this clone: Other DNA sequences in the sample encode the same CDR3. The CDR3 spells CASSESSGGTGELFF. CDR3 bases: TGCGCCAGCAGTGAGAGTAGCGGGGGCACCGGGGAGCTGTTTTTT. The chain has TRBV10-1 and TRBJ2-2; TRBD2 agrees at 9 bases. Germline V gene data show CDR1 as WNHNN and CDR2 as SYGVQD (reference sequence). Trimming removed 2 bases from V and 4 bases from J; junction bases left unmatched: 2. CDR3 length: 15 residues.